This T cell receptor (beta chain) was observed in a study of response to subunit inactivated influenza vaccine. Study-wide findings and caveats: That few new T cells are recruited by each seasonal influenza vaccination was the authors' suggestion.

This CDR3 contains 13 residues. Trimming shortened V by 4 bases and J by 3 bases, and 8 bases separated the two germline ends. Germline CDR1 and CDR2: MNHNS and SASEGT. Each CDR3 protein gets one entry after TCRdb re-called the RT-PCR reads with MiXCR. The data hold about 520,000 distinct CDR3 sequences, with 6.5% to 8% observed a single time. Details on this clonotype: No antigen is known for it.

Sample: PBMCs from blood, taken around 25 months after vaccination. The TCR was taken from a man aged 50 to 75 who received an inactivated influenza vaccine. The rearrangement uses TRBV6-1 and TRBJ2-3; D uncertain. The chain's CDR3 is CASSAAKTDTQYF. The CDR3 region has the DNA TGTGCCAGCAGTGCGGCGAAAACAGATACGCAGTATTTT.